The next 9 T cell receptor beta chains were all read from a single sample in a study of T cells in Graves' hyperthyroidism and ophthalmopathy. Amplified TCR beta CDR3 regions derived from RNA transcripts. The primer set for the first-round RT-PCR of the TCR CDR3 was HTBI. TCRdb reanalysed the multiplex PCR reads using MiXCR and keeps one entry per CDR3 protein. The table has 350,000 to 400,000 distinct CDR3 sequences, about 20% seen once; the top ten hold 3% to 4.5%. Sequencing input: blood. The receptors were sampled from a woman under 30 with Graves' hyperthyroidism.

This clonotype was observed many times. V is TRBV20-1 and J is TRBJ2-7; the match to TRBD1 covers 8 bases. V was clipped by 3 bases and J by 0 bases; unmatched bases: 7. The CDR3 runs 15 residues. The germline V gene has CDR1 DFQATT and CDR2 SNEGSKA (reference sequence). CDR3: CSARQTGASSYEQYF. The CDR3 nucleotides are TGCAGTGCTAGGCAGACAGGGGCTAGCTCCTACGAGCAGTACTTC.

The J gene is TRBJ1-5, the V gene TRBV4-1, with D uncertain. Germline CDR1 is MGHRA and CDR2 is YSYEKL. With 1 base removed from V and 3 bases from J, the gap between germline ends came to 4 bases. This CDR3 contains 13 residues. CDR3 nucleotides: TGCGCCAGCAGCCAAGCAAACAATCAGCCCCAGCATTTT. Translating gives CASSQANNQPQHF.

This clonotype showed up many times. The chain has TRBV3-1 and TRBJ2-5; 7 positions match TRBD2. The CDR3 runs to 18 residues. V dropped 0 bases and J dropped 5; count of bases not matched to a gene: 15. Germline V CDR1 and CDR2: LGHDT, YNNKEL (reference sequence). CDR3 nucleotides: TGTGCCAGCAGCCAAGATCGGGGCCGGGGAGCGGGGTTGGAGACCCAGTACTTC. This gives the protein CASSQDRGRGAGLETQYF.

As regards this clonotype: This may stem from a read error, because a much larger clone lies one nucleotide away. The conserved phenylalanine or tryptophan is not found at the CDR3 terminus, so this likely reflects a read error. The chain links TRBV5-1 to TRBJ1-2; D is possibly TRBD1 (6 bases). There are 14 residues in the CDR3. The germline CDR1 and CDR2 sequences are SGHRS and YFSETQ. The V and J ends lost 2 bases and 8 bases respectively, with 16 bases between them. The CDR3 here is CASSFGTTGEGYTL. Here the CDR3 DNA reads TGCGCCAGCAGCTTCGGGACAACAGGAGAAGGCTACACCCTC.

This clonotype was recorded many times. The CDR3 is CASSELAGYEQYF. The CDR3 DNA reads as TGTGCCAGCAGTGAATTAGCTGGATACGAGCAGTACTTC. The V and J genes are TRBV6-1 and TRBJ2-7; D remains unclear. Trimming cost V 2 bases and J 4 bases, with 9 bases left between them. Germline V gene sequence: CDR1 MNHNS, CDR2 SASEGT. The CDR3 covers 13 residues.

With regard to this clonotype: A much larger clonotype is one base distant, so this may be a read error. This chain connects TRBV10-3 to TRBJ2-4; D may correspond to TRBD1 or TRBD2 (6 bases each). CDR1 and CDR2 (germline): ENHRY, SYGVKD. The V end lost 4 bases, the J end lost 5 bases, and 21 bases lay between the germline ends. This CDR3 region has 17 residues. CDR3 in amino acids: CAISAEADRRGENIQYF. The DNA for the CDR3 is TGTGCCATCAGTGCCGAGGCAGACAGGAGGGGGGAAAACATTCAGTACTTC.

This rearrangement joins TRBV27 to TRBJ2-7, with a possible D match to TRBD2 (6 bases). Trimming removed 7 bases at V and 3 bases at J, with 16 bases between. CDR1 and CDR2 from the germline V gene are MNHEY and SMNVEV (reference sequence). The CDR3 totals 14 residues. The CDR3 is CASTPRRDRYEQYF. CDR3 nucleotide sequence: TGTGCCAGCACCCCTAGGAGGGACCGCTACGAGCAGTACTTC.

At least ten counts were recorded for this clonotype. The chain has TRBV5-1 and TRBJ1-2; D is perhaps TRBD1 (5 bases). CDR1 and CDR2 from the germline V gene are SGHRS and YFSETQ. Trimming pared 4 bases from V and 8 bases from J, leaving 15 bases between. There are 13 residues in the CDR3. This CDR3 is CASSQSEGSGYTF. DNA for the CDR3: TGCGCCAGCAGCCAGAGTGAGGGGTCGGGCTACACCTTC.

This clonotype was picked up many times. The genes are TRBV12-3 or TRBV12-4 and TRBJ1-5, with D possibly matching TRBD1 (5 bases). The CDR3 has 16 residues. V was pared by 8 bases and J by 1 base, with 18 bases between. CDR3 DNA: TGTGCCAGCCAGTTTGGAGGGGTTGGGAGCAATCAGCCCCAGCATTTT. It translates to CASQFGGVGSNQPQHF.